This TCR beta chain was recorded in a study of cytomegalovirus exposure and HLA in healthy donors. Study observations and caveats: Accurate prediction of HLA-A and HLA-B alleles (for most subjects) was reportedly achieved from TCR beta sequences.

The PCR made use of 60 Vbeta and 13 Jbeta primers. The data were produced by immunoSEQ multiplex PCR, yet TCRdb's version contains in-frame clones alone and is incomplete. The profile shows 60,000 or so clones, approximately 85% of them singletons. Germline CDR1 SGHTA, CDR2 FQGNSA. The junction had 10 bases not matched to a gene; V was cut back by 6 bases and J by 7 bases. The CDR3 sequence is 15 residues long. This clone has just a few counts. The antigen is unknown. The chain couples TRBV7-2 to TRBJ2-2, with TRBD2 matching over 8 bases. Sequencing used PBMCs. The receptor's source is a female donor in good health and CMV-seronegative. The CDR3 nucleotides read TGTGCCAGCAGAGCGGGAGCCGGGGGGAGCGGGGAGCTGTTTTTT. This codes for CASRAGAGGSGELFF.